The 5 T cell receptor beta chains below were found in one sample sequenced in a study of shared clonotypes between healthy human individuals. Libraries were prepared by immunoSEQ multiplex PCR; TCRdb keeps only in-frame clonotypes and omits some of them. The table has hundreds of thousands of clones, more than 95% seen once. Positive CCR7 selection of CD45RO-negative cells yielded the naive CD8 cells, and terminally differentiated effector memory CD45RA+ cells were excluded. Sequencing was performed on naive CD8+ T cells sorted from blood. These receptors were obtained from a man aged 25-40 years in good health.

Details on this clone: The identical CDR3 is also encoded by other nucleotide sequences in the sample. The chain joins TRBV29-1 to TRBJ2-7; TRBD1 aligns across 7 bases. Germline V gives CDR1 SQVTM, CDR2 ANQGSEA. Trimming at V came to 5 bases and at J to 0 bases, leaving 4 bases not matched to a gene. CDR3 length: 13 residues. The CDR3 here is CSVRTGSSYEQYF. For the CDR3, the DNA is TGCAGCGTTCGGACAGGCAGCTCCTACGAGCAGTACTTC.

The chain carries TRBV15 and TRBJ1-4; the D gene is possibly TRBD1 (5 bases). The length of the CDR3 is 15 residues. V gave up 3 bases and J gave up 10 bases, with 18 bases separating them. Germline CDR1 is LNHNV and CDR2 is YYDKDF (reference sequence). The CDR3 DNA reads TGTGCCACCAGCAGCACTTCTTCAGGGTTGGGAAAACTGTTTTTT. It codes for CATSSTSSGLGKLFF.

The rearrangement joins TRBV5-4 to TRBJ1-4; D is ambiguous. Germline V gives CDR1 SGHNT, CDR2 YYREEE (reference sequence). V lost 0 bases and J lost 0, with 12 bases in between. CDR3 length equals 17 residues. In DNA, the CDR3 is TGTGCCAGCAGCTTGGGCCCCGGACGAGCAACTAATGAAAAACTGTTTTTT. It codes for CASSLGPGRATNEKLFF. Together with reference TRBV5-4 and TRBJ1-4, the CDR3 gives the full variable domain: ETGVTQSPTHLIKTRGQQVTLRCSSQSGHNTVSWYQQALGQGPQFIFQYYREEENGRGNFPPRFSGLQFPNYSSELNVNALELDDSALYLCASSLGPGRATNEKLFFGSGTQLSVL.

The sample holds one count of this clone. This chain uses TRBV29-1 with TRBJ2-1; TRBD1 might be the D (5 bases). V shed 6 bases and J shed 7 bases, with 10 bases lying between them. The germline V gene has CDR1 SQVTM and CDR2 ANQGSEA. The CDR3 sequence is 11 residues long. CDR3 residues: CSVQQVNEQFF. The CDR3 bases are TGCAGCGTCCAACAGGTGAATGAGCAGTTCTTC.

The chain couples TRBV6-5 to TRBJ2-3; D assignment may be TRBD1 or TRBD2 (5 bases each). V lost 8 bases to trimming and J lost 0 bases, with 15 bases between them. The CDR3 loop spans 15 amino acids. The V gene's germline CDR1 is MNHEY and CDR2 SVGAGI. CDR3 residues: CASRSRDASTDTQYF. For the CDR3, the DNA is TGTGCCAGCCGTAGCCGGGACGCTAGCACAGATACGCAGTATTTT.